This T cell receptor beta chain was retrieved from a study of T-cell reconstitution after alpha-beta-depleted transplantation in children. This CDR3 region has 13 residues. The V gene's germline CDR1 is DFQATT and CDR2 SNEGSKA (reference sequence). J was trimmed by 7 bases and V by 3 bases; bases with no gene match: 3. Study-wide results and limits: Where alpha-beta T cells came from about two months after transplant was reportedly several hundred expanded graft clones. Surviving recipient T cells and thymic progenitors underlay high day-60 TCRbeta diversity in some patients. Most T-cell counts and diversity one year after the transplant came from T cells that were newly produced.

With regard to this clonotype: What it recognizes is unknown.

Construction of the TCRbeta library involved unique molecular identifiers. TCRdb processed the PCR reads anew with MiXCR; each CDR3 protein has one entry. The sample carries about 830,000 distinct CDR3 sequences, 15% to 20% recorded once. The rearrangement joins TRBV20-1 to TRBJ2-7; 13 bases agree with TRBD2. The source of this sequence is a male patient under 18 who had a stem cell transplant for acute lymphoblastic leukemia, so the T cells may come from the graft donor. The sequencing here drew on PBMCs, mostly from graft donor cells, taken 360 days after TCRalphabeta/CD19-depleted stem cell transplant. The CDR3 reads CSARRTSGREQYF. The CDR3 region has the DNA TGCAGTGCTAGGAGGACTAGCGGGAGAGAGCAGTACTTC.